This TCR beta chain was captured by sequencing in a study of post-analysis software for immune sequencing data. Overall study findings and caveats: Roughly 5 TRBV segments (TRBV5-6, TRBV5-1 and TRBV20-1 among them) occurred more frequently in patients than in controls.

Deletions cut 3 bases from V and 0 bases from J, with 9 bases between. This CDR3 region has 14 residues. Germline V lookup: CDR1 SGHRS, CDR2 YFSETQ. Prepared TCR beta cDNA libraries contained unique molecular identifiers. The source material, 1 to 10 million T cells, gave rise to about 490,000 cDNA molecules. A single record per CDR3 protein comes from TCRdb applying MiXCR to the PCR reads. The sample carries about 540,000 distinct CDR3 sequences, approximately 34% recorded once. This clonotype came up many times. Its target is unknown. This chain joins TRBV5-1 and TRBJ1-2; TRBD1 is a possible D gene (6 bases). This clonotype originated in a girl under 18 with multiple sclerosis. Input material: blood. CDR3 sequence reads: CASSSGQTNYGYTF. The CDR3 nucleotides are TGCGCCAGCAGCTCGGGACAAACTAACTATGGCTACACCTTC.